Listed below are T cell receptor beta chains from one sample, sequenced in a study of CD4 T cells in relation to SARS-CoV-2 and coronaviruses. The repertoire was sequenced with immunoSEQ multiplex PCR; TCRdb's copy has only in-frame clones and lacks some. The sample has roughly 17,000 clones, 70% to 80% seen once. Their recognized antigens are unknown. The material sequenced was CD4+ T cells from PBMCs, cultured in vitro. The receptor set was obtained from a human donor in good health. Both conserved end residues are trimmed from each CDR3.

V	J	CDR3
TRBV19	TRBJ1-2	ATLGQKKHYGYT
TRBV9	TRBJ2-2	ASSVVAGYTGELF
TRBV6-5	TRBJ1-4	ASSTTRWNEKLF
TRBV5-1	TRBJ2-1	ASSLVPTSNEQF
TRBV3-1/TRBV3-2	TRBJ1-1	ASSHRGRGNTEAF
TRBV5-1	TRBJ2-2	ASSHRTGTNLATGELF
TRBV6-5	TRBJ2-1	ASSFNRGGNEQF
TRBV30	TRBJ1-2	AWRAGGVDGYT
TRBV19	TRBJ1-5	ASTSTDQPQH
TRBV10-3	TRBJ1-2	AISRTGETNYGYT
TRBV5-6	TRBJ2-5	ASSLLAPQETQY
TRBV30	TRBJ2-1	AWTLTSNEQF
TRBV10-3	TRBJ2-1	AIREGTSGTYEQF
TRBV2	TRBJ2-7	ASRAARTDEQY
TRBV9	TRBJ1-5	AMFGLDSNQPQH
TRBV5-1	TRBJ2-2	ASSLTSGRPATGELF
TRBV3-1/TRBV3-2	TRBJ1-1	ASSQAREGTEAF
TRBV5-5	TRBJ2-5	ASSPEPGQRVETQY
TRBV19	TRBJ1-1	ASSISGGSTEAF
TRBV20-1	TRBJ2-5	SCDQQETQY
TRBV10-3	TRBJ2-3	AISEPTGLKGADTQY
TRBV19	TRBJ1-1	ASSPGLNTEAF
TRBV19	TRBJ1-1	ASRDSYMNTEAF
TRBV12-5	TRBJ2-6	ASGPDLPLSGANVLT
TRBV12-3/TRBV12-4	TRBJ1-2	ASSPRADYGYT
TRBV7-3	TRBJ2-7	ASSLGGSGNYEQY
TRBV6-5	TRBJ2-7	ASTTTGGEQY
TRBV7-9	TRBJ2-7	ASSPAGLAGGREQY
TRBV6-5	TRBJ1-1	ASSPLVGTEAF
TRBV30	TRBJ1-4	AWAAREKLF
TRBV7-9	TRBJ2-1	ASSLALPIPYNEQF
TRBV7-6	TRBJ1-5	ASSLSGTGGNQPQH
TRBV10-2	TRBJ2-1	ASSEIAGWDNEQF
TRBV7-7	TRBJ1-3	ASSPGTGSGNTIY
TRBV19	TRBJ1-4	ASTNGRTGLF
TRBV20-1	TRBJ2-5	SALLDETQY
TRBV2	TRBJ1-6	ASSPGLDSPLH
TRBV30	TRBJ1-4	AWSPRQARGGEKLF
TRBV5-4	TRBJ2-2	ASSPPGRNTGELF
TRBV27	TRBJ2-7	ASGKGQPYEQY
TRBV9	TRBJ2-7	ASSVSSTGFSSYEQY
TRBV19	TRBJ1-1	ATKDINTEAF
TRBV30	TRBJ2-7	AWSLSGYEQY
TRBV20-1	TRBJ1-1	SAPGAF
TRBV2	TRBJ2-3	ASRAGLISTDTQY
TRBV5-1	TRBJ2-2	ASSWASDTGELF
TRBV6-5	TRBJ2-1	ASSYSREQF